Listed here are 11 T cell receptor beta chains from one sample, sequenced in a study of blood T cell repertoires in COVID-19. Using immunoSEQ multiplex PCR, the repertoire was profiled, and TCRdb retains in-frame clones only, with some absent. The sample has tens of thousands of clones; roughly 81% are singletons. Sequencing was carried out using peripheral blood. The receptors originated from a human donor in a cohort sampled during active COVID-19.

The chain couples TRBV4-1 to TRBJ1-1; maybe TRBD1 (5 bases). Trimming removed 1 base at V and 3 bases at J, with 18 bases between. Germline V CDR1 and CDR2: MGHRA, YSYEKL. The CDR3 runs 17 residues. CDR3 nucleotide sequence: TGCGCCAGCAGCCAAGGACACGTGGGACTGGTCCACACTGAAGCTTTCTTT. This encodes CASSQGHVGLVHTEAFF.

This clone has a handful of counts. The chain couples TRBV7-2 to TRBJ2-5; 11 positions agree with TRBD1. V was pared by 5 bases and J by 2 bases, with 7 bases of the junction left unmatched. The CDR3 covers 16 residues. Per the germline V gene, CDR1 is SGHTA and CDR2 is FQGNSA. The CDR3 loop is CASSARDRGEQETQYF. Written as DNA, the CDR3 is TGTGCCAGCAGCGCCCGGGACAGGGGGGAGCAAGAGACCCAGTACTTC.

The chain is built from TRBV5-6 and TRBJ1-1; a possible D gene is TRBD1 (5 bases). CDR1 is SGHDT and CDR2 is YYEEEE in the germline V gene. Trimming removed 2 bases from V and 7 bases from J, with 15 bases in between. The CDR3 has 14 amino acids. CDR3 protein: CASSFVDREIEAFF. DNA of the CDR3: TGTGCCAGCAGCTTTGTTGACAGAGAGATTGAAGCTTTCTTT.

The chain carries TRBV6-2 or TRBV6-3 and TRBJ1-1; TRBD1 might be the D (6 bases). V was shortened by 2 bases and J by 3 bases, with 10 bases between the two germline ends. CDR1 is MNHEY and CDR2 is SVGEGT in the germline V gene. The CDR3 is 14 residues long. The CDR3 sequence: CASSYPQGYTEAFF. In DNA form, the CDR3 reads TGTGCCAGCAGTTACCCACAGGGATACACTGAAGCTTTCTTT.

The rearrangement uses TRBV21-1 and TRBJ2-5; the table gives TRBD1 as D, unverified against the DNA. TRBV21-1 is listed as a pseudogene. CDR3 size: 16 residues. CDR3 in DNA: TGTGCCAGCAGCAAGGCGGTCTCGGGACAGGTGGGGACCCAGTACTTC. Protein sequence: CASSKAVSGQVGTQYF.

V gene TRBV5-6 combines with J gene TRBJ2-3; D remains unclear. The CDR3 consists of 15 residues. Germline values: CDR1 SGHDT, CDR2 YYEEEE. V lost 1 base, J lost 1 base, and 10 bases lay in between. As DNA, the CDR3 is TGTGCCAGCAGCTTGAAATTGCTAGGCACAGATACGCAGTATTTT. Residues: CASSLKLLGTDTQYF.

The rearrangement uses TRBV2 and TRBJ2-7; no clear D gene. V was pared by 4 bases and J by 10 bases, with 11 bases between. This CDR3 spans 11 amino acids. Per the germline V gene, CDR1 is SNHLY and CDR2 is FYNNEI. CDR3 amino acids: CASSASVAQYF. CDR3 DNA: TGTGCCAGCAGTGCCTCCGTGGCCCAGTACTTC.

The V call is TRBV9, the J call TRBJ2-2; 15 bases are a match to TRBD2. V trimming: 4 bases; J trimming: 7 bases; junction bases outside the gene matches: 5. This CDR3 spans 16 amino acids. In germline, CDR1 is SGDLS, CDR2 YYNGEE. The CDR3, as DNA: TGTGCCAGCAGCCCAGGACTAGCGGGAGGGGTCGGGGAGCTGTTTTTT. This codes for CASSPGLAGGVGELFF. The full variable domain, in which reference TRBV9 and TRBJ2-2 provide the parts outside the CDR3, is DSGVTQTPKHLITATGQRVTLRCSPRSGDLSVYWYQQSLDQGLQFLIQYYNGEERAKGNILERFSAQQFPDLHSELNLSSLELGDSALYFCASSPGLAGGVGELFFGEGSRLTVL.

The rearrangement links TRBV28 to TRBJ2-2; D is perhaps TRBD1 (6 bases). CDR3 length: 14 amino acids. V shed 4 bases and J shed 1 base, with 7 bases lying between them. Germline-derived CDR1 and CDR2 are MDHEN and SYDVKM. DNA for the CDR3: TGTGCCAGCAGTTGGGGACAGAACACCGGGGAGCTGTTTTTT. Translated: CASSWGQNTGELFF.

The rearrangement uses TRBV19 and TRBJ2-5; a weak D match, TRBD1 (6 bases). Per the germline V gene, CDR1 is LNHDA and CDR2 is SQIVND (reference sequence). CDR3 length equals 14 residues. Trimming stripped 3 bases from V and 5 bases from J, with 13 bases between. The CDR3 sequence: CASSISSGAETQYF. DNA of the CDR3: TGTGCCAGTAGTATCAGTTCAGGGGCGGAGACCCAGTACTTC.

The gene calls are TRBV15 and TRBJ2-5; D remains ambiguous. Trimming stripped 1 base from V and 5 bases from J, with 11 bases between. Germline V gives CDR1 LNHNV, CDR2 YYDKDF (reference sequence). This CDR3 has 14 amino acids. The CDR3 DNA follows: TGTGCCACCAGCAGAGGGAATAGCCCGGAGACCCAGTACTTC. It is translated as CATSRGNSPETQYF.